This TCR beta chain originates from a study of blood T cell repertoires in COVID-19. Study-wide background: The cDNA or gDNA used as material had been derived from T cells, B-cell-depleted T cells, or PBMCs.

Those who participated ranged in age from roughly 18 to 90 years and resided in roughly 26 US areas. Cohort assignment relied on participant-reported clinical history. Trimming removed 3 bases at V and 0 bases at J, with 13 bases between. Germline values: CDR1 SGHNT, CDR2 YYREEE (reference sequence). The CDR3 loop spans 16 amino acids. Original processing methods: The assay estimated nucleated cells by amplifying reference gene primers. TCRdb's table, derived via immunoSEQ multiplex PCR, lists solely in-frame clones and lacks some. From that table come the V and J calls and clone size; the DNA was used to work out D and trimming. The repertoire holds 150,000 or so clones, with about nine tenths as singletons.

This sequence originates from a woman aged 40 to 49 who had been exposed to COVID-19. The V and J genes are TRBV5-4 and TRBJ1-3; D might be TRBD1 (6 bases). The sample taken for sequencing was PBMCs or T cells enriched from blood (not recorded which). The CDR3 DNA sequence: TGTGCCAGCAGCTGGGGTGGGGGCCACTCTGGAAACACCATATATTTT. This codes for CASSWGGGHSGNTIYF.